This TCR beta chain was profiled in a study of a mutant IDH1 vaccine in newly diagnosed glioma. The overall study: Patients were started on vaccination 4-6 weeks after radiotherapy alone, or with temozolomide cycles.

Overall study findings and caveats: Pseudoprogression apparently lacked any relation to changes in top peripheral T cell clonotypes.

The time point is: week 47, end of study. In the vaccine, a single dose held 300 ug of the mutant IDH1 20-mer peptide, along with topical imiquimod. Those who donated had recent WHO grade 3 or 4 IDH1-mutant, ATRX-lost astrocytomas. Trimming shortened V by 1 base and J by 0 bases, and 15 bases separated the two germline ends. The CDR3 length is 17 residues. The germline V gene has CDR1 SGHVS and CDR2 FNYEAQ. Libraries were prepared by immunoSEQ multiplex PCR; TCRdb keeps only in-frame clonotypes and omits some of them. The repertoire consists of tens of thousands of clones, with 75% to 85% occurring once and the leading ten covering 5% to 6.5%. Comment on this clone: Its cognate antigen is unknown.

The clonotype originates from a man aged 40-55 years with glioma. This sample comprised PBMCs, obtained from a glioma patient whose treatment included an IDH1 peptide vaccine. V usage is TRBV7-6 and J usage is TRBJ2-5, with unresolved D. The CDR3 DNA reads TGTGCCAGCAGCTTAGGACTCAGGAGAAAGTACCAAGAGACCCAGTACTTC. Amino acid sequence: CASSLGLRRKYQETQYF.